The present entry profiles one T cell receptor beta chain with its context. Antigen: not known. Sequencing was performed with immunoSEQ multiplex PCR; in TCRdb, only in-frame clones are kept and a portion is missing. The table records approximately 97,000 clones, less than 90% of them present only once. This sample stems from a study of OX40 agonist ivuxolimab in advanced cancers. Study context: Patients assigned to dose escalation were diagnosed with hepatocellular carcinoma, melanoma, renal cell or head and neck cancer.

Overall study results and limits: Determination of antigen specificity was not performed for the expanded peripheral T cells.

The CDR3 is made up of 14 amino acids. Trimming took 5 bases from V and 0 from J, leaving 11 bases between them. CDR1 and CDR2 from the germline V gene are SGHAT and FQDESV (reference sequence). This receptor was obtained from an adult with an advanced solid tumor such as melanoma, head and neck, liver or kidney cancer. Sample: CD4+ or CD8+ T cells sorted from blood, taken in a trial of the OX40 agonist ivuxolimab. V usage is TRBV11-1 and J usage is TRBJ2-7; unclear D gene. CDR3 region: CASSPEPSSYEQYF. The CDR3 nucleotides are TGTGCCAGCAGCCCAGAACCTAGCTCCTACGAGCAGTACTTC.